Detailed here is one T cell receptor beta chain. TCRdb keeps only in-frame clones here, not all; method: immunoSEQ multiplex PCR. The table includes 45,000 to 60,000 clones, 94% detected once. This entry is derived from a study of control samples from healthy donors and cancer patients. The CDR3 runs 12 residues. Trimming removed 5 bases from V and 4 bases from J, with 8 bases in between. The germline V gene encodes CDR1 LNHDA and CDR2 SQIVND (reference sequence). The receptor was derived from a young man in good health. The chain has TRBV19 and TRBJ1-2, with D unresolved. The specimen sequenced was blood. CDR3 residues: CASSPSPYGYTF. The CDR3 bases are TGTGCCAGTAGTCCAAGTCCCTATGGCTACACCTTC.